Listed here is a single T cell receptor beta chain. What it recognizes is unknown. This sample is drawn from a study of cytotoxic CD8 clonotypes in ibrutinib-treated CLL. About the study: Sequenced samples delivered averages of around 260,000 productive templates and about 90,000 productive rearrangements. Study-wide results and caveats: Clonality measured at baseline exceeded age-matched healthy donors, tracking circulating CD8+ T-cell counts.

TCRdb keeps only in-frame clones here, not all; method: immunoSEQ multiplex PCR. The sample has 65,000 to 85,000 clones, 90% seen once. Sequencing was performed on PBMCs, taken after 12 months of ibrutinib treatment. The clonotype comes from a human donor with chronic lymphocytic leukemia.

This chain's CDR3 is CASSFSYYEQYF. CDR3 nucleotides: TGTGCCAGCAGTTTCTCGTATTACGAGCAGTACTTC. This chain joins TRBV28 and TRBJ2-7; no clear D gene. Germline CDR1 and CDR2: MDHEN and SYDVKM. Between the trimmed V and J ends, which lost 3 bases and 4 bases, there was a span of 7 bases. The CDR3 sequence is 12 residues long.